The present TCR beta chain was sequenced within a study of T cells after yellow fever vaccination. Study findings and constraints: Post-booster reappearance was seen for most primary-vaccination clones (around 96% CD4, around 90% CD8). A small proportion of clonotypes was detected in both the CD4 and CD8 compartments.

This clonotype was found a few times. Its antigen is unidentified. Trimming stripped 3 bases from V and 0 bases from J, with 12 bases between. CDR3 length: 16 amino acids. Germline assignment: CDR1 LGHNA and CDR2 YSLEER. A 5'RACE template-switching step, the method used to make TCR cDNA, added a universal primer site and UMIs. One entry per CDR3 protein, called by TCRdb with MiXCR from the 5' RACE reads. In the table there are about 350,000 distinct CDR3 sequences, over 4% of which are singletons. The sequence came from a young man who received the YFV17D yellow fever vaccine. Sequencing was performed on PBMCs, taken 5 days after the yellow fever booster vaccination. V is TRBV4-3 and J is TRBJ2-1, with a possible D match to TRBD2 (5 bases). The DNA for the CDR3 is TGCGCCAGCAGCCAGGACGGGGTGAGCTCCTACAATGAGCAGTTCTTC. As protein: CASSQDGVSSYNEQFF.